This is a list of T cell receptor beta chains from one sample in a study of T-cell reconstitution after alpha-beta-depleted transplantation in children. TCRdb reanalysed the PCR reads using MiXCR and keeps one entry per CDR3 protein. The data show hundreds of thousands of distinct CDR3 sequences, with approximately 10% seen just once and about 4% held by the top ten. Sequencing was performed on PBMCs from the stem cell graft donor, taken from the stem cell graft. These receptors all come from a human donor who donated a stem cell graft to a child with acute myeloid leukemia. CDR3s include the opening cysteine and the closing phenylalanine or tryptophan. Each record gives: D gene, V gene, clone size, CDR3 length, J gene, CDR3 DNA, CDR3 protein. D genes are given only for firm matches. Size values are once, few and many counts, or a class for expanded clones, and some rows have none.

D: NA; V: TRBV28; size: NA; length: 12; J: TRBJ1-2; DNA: TGTGCCAGCAGTTTGTGGACCTATGGCTACACCTTC; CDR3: CASSLWTYGYTF
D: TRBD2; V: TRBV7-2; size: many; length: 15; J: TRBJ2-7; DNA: TGTGCCAGCAGCTCGGGACTAGCGGGGTCCTACGAGCAGTACTTC; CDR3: CASSSGLAGSYEQYF
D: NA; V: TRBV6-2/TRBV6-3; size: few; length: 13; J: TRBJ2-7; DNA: TGTGCCAGCAGACTAACAGGAGCCTACGAGCAGTACTTC; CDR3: CASRLTGAYEQYF
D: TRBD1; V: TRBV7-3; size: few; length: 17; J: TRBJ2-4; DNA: TGTGCCAGCAGCCCCAGGACAGGGGGCGATATCAGAAACATTCAGTACTTC; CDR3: CASSPRTGGDIRNIQYF
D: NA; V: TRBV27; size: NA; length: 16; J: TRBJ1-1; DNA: TGTGCCAGCAGTTTTGGGTTCCGAGGGGCTAACACTGAAGCTTTCTTT; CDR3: CASSFGFRGANTEAFF
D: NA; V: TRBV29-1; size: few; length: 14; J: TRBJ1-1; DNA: TGCAGCGTTGAGAAGGGGGGGCTGAGTACTGAAGCTTTCTTT; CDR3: CSVEKGGLSTEAFF
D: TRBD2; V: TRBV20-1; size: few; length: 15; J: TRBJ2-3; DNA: TGCAGTGCTAGAGCCCCTAGCGGTAGCACAGATACGCAGTATTTT; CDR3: CSARAPSGSTDTQYF
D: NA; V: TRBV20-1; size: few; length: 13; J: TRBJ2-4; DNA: TGCAGTGTCTACCCAGCGGCCCTAAACATTCAGTACTTC; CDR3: CSVYPAALNIQYF
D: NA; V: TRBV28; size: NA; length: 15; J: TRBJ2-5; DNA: TGTGCCAGTAATGATCAAGGACGGATCCAAGAGACCCAGTACTTC; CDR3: CASNDQGRIQETQYF
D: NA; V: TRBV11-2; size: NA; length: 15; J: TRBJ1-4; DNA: TGTGCCAGCAGCCCTTGGGCGGGCTCTAATGAAAAACTGTTTTTT; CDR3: CASSPWAGSNEKLFF
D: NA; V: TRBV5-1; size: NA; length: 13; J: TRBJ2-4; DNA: TGCGCCAGCAGCTTTTCCGACAAGAACATTCAGTACTTC; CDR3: CASSFSDKNIQYF
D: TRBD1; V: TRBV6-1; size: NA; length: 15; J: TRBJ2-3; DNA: TGTGCCAGCAGAAGGGACAGGGGGCGCCCAGATACGCAGTATTTT; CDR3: CASRRDRGRPDTQYF